The 7 T cell receptor beta chains below all came from one sample that was sequenced in a study of blood T cell repertoires in COVID-19. The table came from immunoSEQ multiplex PCR; TCRdb's copy has only in-frame clones and leaves some out. Here the sample spans 200,000 to 250,000 clones, about nine tenths being singletons. Material: peripheral blood. Receptor source: a woman aged 55-69 years with acute or convalescent COVID-19.

CDR3 bases: TGCGCCAGCAGCCAAGAACCGCACAGGACCCAGTACTTC. Encoded protein: CASSQEPHRTQYF. The V and J genes are TRBV4-3 and TRBJ2-5; D remains ambiguous. V was cut by 0 bases and J by 7 bases, with 9 bases left in between. Per germline, CDR1 LGHNA and CDR2 YSLEER. This CDR3 is 13 amino acids long.

V is TRBV7-9 and J is TRBJ2-7, with D tentatively TRBD2 (6 bases). Trimming stripped 7 bases from V and 6 bases from J, with 19 bases between. The CDR3 covers 14 residues. CDR1 is SEHNR and CDR2 is FQNEAQ in the germline V gene (reference sequence). CDR3 region: CASTHLASTGEQYF. CDR3 in DNA: TGTGCCAGCACCCACCTAGCGTCGACGGGCGAGCAGTACTTC. Variable domain in full (rest from reference TRBV7-9 and TRBJ2-7): DTGVSQNPRHKITKRGQNVTFRCDPISEHNRLYWYRQTLGQGPEFLTYFQNEAQLEKSRLLSDRFSAERPKGSFSTLEIQRTEQGDSAMYLCASTHLASTGEQYFGPGTRLTVT.

This clone was recorded only once. The rearrangement links TRBV24-1 to TRBJ2-2; 7 bases fit TRBD2. Germline assignment: CDR1 KGHDR and CDR2 SFDVKD. V trimming: 3 bases; J trimming: 0 bases; junction bases outside the gene matches: 6. The CDR3 runs 17 residues. The CDR3 reads CATSDPTGGPNTGELFF. As DNA, the CDR3 is TGTGCCACCAGTGATCCCACGGGGGGACCGAACACCGGGGAGCTGTTTTTT.

The chain joins TRBV10-2 to TRBJ2-2; tentative D call: TRBD2 (5 bases). There are 13 residues in the CDR3. V was shortened by 5 bases and J by 4 bases, with 8 bases between the two germline ends. CDR1 is WSHSY, CDR2 SAAADI, per germline. CDR3 in amino acids: CASSRGFTGELFF. CDR3 bases: TGCGCCAGCAGTCGAGGGTTCACCGGGGAGCTGTTTTTT.

Regarding this clone: Other nucleotide sequences in the sample specify the same CDR3. The chain joins TRBV19 to TRBJ2-1; 8 bases line up with TRBD1. CDR1 LNHDA and CDR2 SQIVND come from the germline V gene (reference sequence). The CDR3 has 14 amino acids. V trimming: 6 bases; J trimming: 3 bases; junction bases outside the gene matches: 4. The CDR3 reads CASSRQGLYNEQFF. DNA for the CDR3: TGTGCCAGTAGCCGACAGGGGCTCTACAATGAGCAGTTCTTC.

The chain carries TRBV5-6 and TRBJ1-6, with D possibly being TRBD1 (6 bases). CDR3 length: 15 amino acids. The V gene lost 0 bases and the J gene lost 5 bases, with 9 bases spanning the gap. Germline V gene lookup returns CDR1 SGHDT and CDR2 YYEEEE. The CDR3 sequence is CASSLDDRHNSPLHF. As DNA, the CDR3 is TGTGCCAGCAGCTTGGACGACAGGCATAATTCACCCCTCCACTTT. The full variable domain, in which reference TRBV5-6 and TRBJ1-6 provide the parts outside the CDR3, is DAGVTQSPTHLIKTRGQQVTLRCSPKSGHDTVSWYQQALGQGPQFIFQYYEEEERQRGNFPDRFSGHQFPNYSSELNVNALLLGDSALYLCASSLDDRHNSPLHFGNGTRLTVT.

This chain uses TRBV24-1 with TRBJ1-5; the match to TRBD1 covers 9 bases. V trimming: 11 bases; J trimming: 6 bases; junction bases outside the gene matches: 10. This CDR3 comprises 14 residues. Germline-derived CDR1 and CDR2 are KGHDR and SFDVKD. Here the CDR3 reads CARNRGRLGQPQHF. In nucleotides, the CDR3 is TGTGCCAGAAACAGGGGGCGTCTAGGTCAGCCCCAGCATTTT.